This T cell receptor beta chain is drawn from a study of yellow fever vaccine responses in identical twins. Study observations and caveats: Reportedly, twins showed a vaccine T cell response that looked partly convergent and partly personalized.

In the case of this clonotype: What it recognizes is unknown.

TCRdb re-derived calls from the RT-PCR reads in MiXCR, one entry per CDR3 protein. The table shows 35,000 or so distinct CDR3 sequences, with more than 45% occurring only once. Germline CDR1 LNHDA, CDR2 SQIVND (reference sequence). The V gene lost 6 bases and the J gene lost 5 bases, with 8 bases spanning the gap. The CDR3 is made up of 12 amino acids. The receptor's source is a young woman who received the yellow fever vaccine. Sequencing used T cells from blood (PBMCs), unsorted or a sorted subset (not recorded which), obtained before or after yellow fever vaccination (not recorded which). The rearrangement joins TRBV19 to TRBJ2-1, with D unclear. In nucleotides, the CDR3 is TGTGCCAGTAGCACGGTGAACAATGAGCAGTTCTTC. This translates into CASSTVNNEQFF. The full variable domain, with the rest looked up from reference TRBV19 and TRBJ2-1, is DGGITQSPKYLFRKEGQNVTLSCEQNLNHDAMYWYRQDPGQGLRLIYYSQIVNDFQKGDIAEGYSVSREKKESFPLTVTSAQKNPTAFYLCASSTVNNEQFFGPGTRLTVL.